The clone carrying this T cell receptor (beta chain) has a handful of counts. Primers: 60 Vbeta forward and 13 Jbeta reverse. Profiled with immunoSEQ multiplex PCR; TCRdb holds only in-frame clones, not every one. The repertoire holds 60,000 to 85,000 clones, around 66% seen once, with 4% to 5% in the top ten. This entry is derived from a study of cytomegalovirus exposure and HLA in healthy donors. The CDR3 runs to 16 residues. Germline values: CDR1 MNHNY, CDR2 SVGAGI (reference sequence). V trimming: 4 bases; J trimming: 11 bases; junction bases outside the gene matches: 12. The receptor's source is a man aged 55 to 69 in good health and CMV-seropositive. Material: PBMCs. The genes are TRBV6-6 and TRBJ1-6; TRBD1 aligns across 9 bases. CDR3: CASSFLVAGQGPPLHF. The DNA for the CDR3 is TGTGCCAGCAGTTTTTTAGTCGCGGGACAGGGTCCACCCCTCCACTTT.